The 27 T cell receptor beta chains below come from one sample, sequenced in a study of control samples from healthy donors and cancer patients. Method: immunoSEQ multiplex PCR; TCRdb's copy keeps in-frame clones and lacks some. The repertoire includes 120,000 to 150,000 clones, about nine tenths of them detected once, and 3.2% sits in the top ten. The sequenced sample was blood. The receptors stem from a man aged 30-40 years in good health.

The CDR3 DNA reads TGTGCCTGGAGTTGGAGCGATAATGAAAAACTGTTTTTT. It is translated as CAWSWSDNEKLFF. The chain employs TRBV30 and TRBJ1-4; D is unresolved. Trimming left V 2 bases short and J 4 bases short, with 8 bases between. Per germline, CDR1 GTSNPN and CDR2 SVGIG (reference sequence). The CDR3 spans 13 residues.

This chain links TRBV7-9 with TRBJ1-2, with a weak D call TRBD1 (5 bases). V was trimmed by 5 bases and J by 6 bases, leaving 19 bases between them. Germline values: CDR1 SEHNR, CDR2 FQNEAQ (reference sequence). The CDR3 runs 15 residues. CDR3 residues: CASSQGGGVLDGYTF. Here the CDR3 DNA reads TGTGCCAGCAGCCAGGGAGGCGGGGTTCTAGATGGCTACACCTTC.

About this clone: Mismatch with germline at one junction end may stem from a read error. The rearrangement uses TRBV2 and TRBJ1-2; D possibly corresponds to TRBD1 (5 bases). Germline values: CDR1 SNHLY, CDR2 FYNNEI. The CDR3 totals 13 residues. This CDR3 is CARITGAGTDSAF. The CDR3 bases are TGTGCCAGGATTACTGGGGCAGGTACCGACTCCGCCTTC.

V usage is TRBV6-5 and J usage is TRBJ1-2; tentative D call: TRBD1 (5 bases). Trimming stripped 6 bases from V and 5 bases from J, with 19 bases between. The germline V gene has CDR1 MNHEY and CDR2 SVGAGI. The CDR3 covers 15 residues. The CDR3 sequence is CASSLDPSRVYGYTF. CDR3 DNA: TGTGCCAGCAGCTTAGACCCGAGCAGGGTTTATGGCTACACCTTC.

Only one count was recorded for this clone. CDR3 nucleotide sequence: TGTGCCAGCAGTTTTCAGAGACAGGGCTTCGGCAAAAACATTCAGTACTTC. Its translation: CASSFQRQGFGKNIQYF. This chain connects TRBV27 to TRBJ2-4, with 7 bases matching TRBD1. V lost 3 bases, J lost 3 bases, and 11 bases stayed unmatched. The CDR3 runs to 17 residues. Per the germline V gene, CDR1 is MNHEY and CDR2 is SMNVEV (reference sequence).

The genes are TRBV7-2 and TRBJ2-7, with TRBD1 as a possible D gene (5 bases). Germline loops: CDR1 SGHTA, CDR2 FQGNSA. CDR3 length: 15 amino acids. Trimming left V 5 bases short and J 3 bases short, with 17 bases between. The CDR3 DNA reads as TGTGCCAGCAGCCCAATGACAGCTTCAATCTACGAGCAGTACTTC. Amino acids: CASSPMTASIYEQYF.

The rearrangement uses TRBV9 and TRBJ2-3; 8 bases agree with TRBD1. CDR1 is SGDLS and CDR2 is YYNGEE in the germline V gene. The CDR3 consists of 15 residues. With 4 bases clipped from V and 1 base from J, the junction kept 5 bases outside the gene matches. CDR3 residues: CASSIVTGGTDTQYF. The CDR3 DNA reads TGTGCCAGCAGCATAGTGACAGGGGGCACAGATACGCAGTATTTT.

The genes are TRBV6-5 and TRBJ2-1; 11 nucleotides agree with TRBD2. This CDR3 region has 15 residues. Germline trimming cut 7 bases from V and 9 bases from J; bases unmatched to any gene: 11. CDR1 is MNHEY, CDR2 SVGAGI, per germline. The CDR3 nucleotides read TGTGCCAGCACTCCACTAGCGGGGGATTTGGGTGAGCAGTTCTTC. The encoded protein is CASTPLAGDLGEQFF.

The genes are TRBV29-1 and TRBJ1-1; weak D call: TRBD1 (5 bases). Germline CDR1 reads SQVTM; CDR2 reads ANQGSEA. This CDR3 spans 13 amino acids. V was pared by 4 bases and J by 0 bases, with 9 bases between. Here the CDR3 reads CSVAGGMNTEAFF. CDR3 nucleotides: TGCAGCGTTGCGGGGGGTATGAACACTGAAGCTTTCTTT.

The chain uses TRBV19 and TRBJ1-2, with TRBD1 identical over 8 bases. The CDR3 runs to 13 residues. Looked up from germline, CDR1 is LNHDA and CDR2 is SQIVND (reference sequence). J was trimmed by 7 bases and V by 6 bases; bases with no gene match: 7. As DNA, the CDR3 is TGTGCCAGTAGAGGACAGGGATCGATTGGCTACACCTTC. The encoded protein is CASRGQGSIGYTF.

There are a few counts of this clone. This sequence joins TRBV18 and TRBJ1-3; unclear D gene. This CDR3 is 14 amino acids long. V was pared by 6 bases and J by 0 bases, with 9 bases between. Germline CDR1 KGHSH, CDR2 LQKENI. The CDR3 DNA follows: TGTGCCAGCTCCGCCGGGAGCTCTGGAAACACCATATATTTT. It specifies CASSAGSSGNTIYF. Drawing the rest from reference TRBV18 and TRBJ1-3, the complete variable domain is NAGVMQNPRHLVRRRGQEARLRCSPMKGHSHVYWYRQLPEEGLKFMVYLQKENIIDESGMPKERFSAEFPKEGPSILRIQQVVRGDSAAYFCASSAGSSGNTIYFGEGSWLTVV.

This rearrangement joins TRBV18 to TRBJ1-1; 8 bases match TRBD1. CDR1 and CDR2 (germline): KGHSH, LQKENI. This CDR3 has 16 amino acids. V trimming: 3 bases; J trimming: 0 bases; junction bases outside the gene matches: 6. The CDR3 DNA is TGTGCCAGCTCACCCGAGACAGGGGCTATGAACACTGAAGCTTTCTTT. Translation gives CASSPETGAMNTEAFF.

J is TRBJ2-3 and V is TRBV11-2; 8 bases match TRBD2. The trim removed 3 bases at V and 5 bases at J, leaving 7 bases unmatched. Germline V gene lookup returns CDR1 SGHAT and CDR2 FQNNGV. This CDR3 is 15 amino acids long. CDR3 residues: CASSLRGAGVDTQYF. In DNA, the CDR3 is TGTGCCAGCAGCTTGCGGGGGGCCGGGGTAGATACGCAGTATTTT. Full variable domain (rest looked up from reference TRBV11-2 and TRBJ2-3): EAGVAQSPRYKIIEKRQSVAFWCNPISGHATLYWYQQILGQGPKLLIQFQNNGVVDDSQLPKDRFSAERLKGVDSTLKIQPAKLEDSAVYLCASSLRGAGVDTQYFGPGTRLTVL.

The chain employs TRBV14 and TRBJ1-2; weak D call: TRBD1 (6 bases). This CDR3 comprises 16 residues. Germline V lookup: CDR1 SGHDN, CDR2 FVKESK. The ends were cut back, 0 bases at V and 6 bases at J, with 17 bases in the middle. The CDR3 loop reads CASSQDARGAGNGYTF. CDR3 DNA sequence: TGTGCCAGCAGCCAAGATGCGCGGGGGGCGGGAAATGGCTACACCTTC.

The chain's CDR3 is CASSLDLGRSTTEAFF. DNA of the CDR3: TGTGCCAGCAGCTTAGATTTGGGCCGAAGCACCACTGAAGCTTTCTTT. This chain connects TRBV7-8 to TRBJ1-1, with D unresolved. The CDR3 is 16 residues long. Trimming shortened V by 1 base and J by 4 bases, and 16 bases separated the two germline ends. Germline CDR1 reads SGHVS; CDR2 reads FQNEAQ.

V and J are TRBV24-1 and TRBJ2-3; D remains unclear. Trimming cost V 6 bases and J 6 bases, with 6 bases left between them. Germline V CDR1 and CDR2: KGHDR, SFDVKD. This CDR3 spans 11 amino acids. The CDR3 DNA sequence: TGTGCCACCAGTTTGAAGGATACGCAGTATTTT. It specifies CATSLKDTQYF.

The genes are TRBV19 and TRBJ2-7; TRBD1 is a possible D gene (6 bases). The CDR3 has 15 residues. V lost 3 bases to trimming and J lost 1 base, with 13 bases between them. CDR1 is LNHDA and CDR2 is SQIVND in the germline V gene (reference sequence). The CDR3 loop reads CASSMMTGRSYEQYF. For the CDR3, the DNA is TGTGCCAGTAGTATGATGACAGGACGTTCCTACGAGCAGTACTTC.

The gene calls are TRBV5-1 and TRBJ1-1; D is unclear. Germline V gene lookup returns CDR1 SGHRS and CDR2 YFSETQ. The CDR3 loop spans 16 amino acids. V gave up 5 bases and J gave up 1 base, with 18 bases separating them. The CDR3 sequence: CASSLSAERPNTEAFF. DNA for the CDR3: TGCGCCAGCAGTTTATCAGCGGAGAGGCCGAACACTGAAGCTTTCTTT. The complete variable domain, with remaining parts taken from reference TRBV5-1 and TRBJ1-1, reads KAGVTQTPRYLIKTRGQQVTLSCSPISGHRSVSWYQQTPGQGLQFLFEYFSETQRNKGNFPGRFSGRQFSNSRSEMNVSTLELGDSALYLCASSLSAERPNTEAFFGQGTRLTVV.

This chain connects TRBV10-1 to TRBJ2-1; D possibly corresponds to TRBD2 (5 bases). V dropped 0 bases and J dropped 10 bases, with 10 bases sitting between them. Germline CDR1 WNHNN, CDR2 SYGVQD (reference sequence). The CDR3 loop spans 13 amino acids. The CDR3 protein is CASSESGRGEQFF. The CDR3 bases are TGCGCCAGCAGTGAGTCAGGGAGAGGAGAGCAGTTCTTC.

The chain combines TRBV2 with TRBJ1-5, with a tentative D call TRBD1 (6 bases). The CDR3 is 16 amino acids. Germline-derived CDR1 and CDR2 are SNHLY and FYNNEI. With 2 bases removed from V and 2 bases from J, the gap between germline ends came to 13 bases. This chain's CDR3 is CASSEMGGAGNQPQHF. Here the CDR3 DNA reads TGTGCCAGCAGTGAAATGGGGGGCGCGGGCAATCAGCCCCAGCATTTT.

The chain links TRBV25-1 to TRBJ2-1, with 10 bases lining up with TRBD2. The trim removed 5 bases at V and 3 bases at J, leaving 1 base unmatched. This CDR3 is 14 amino acids long. Germline lookup yields CDR1 MGHDK and CDR2 SYGVNS. The DNA of the CDR3 is TGTGCCAGCAGTCTAGCGGGGGACTACAATGAGCAGTTCTTC. Translated: CASSLAGDYNEQFF.

In its sample, this clone was seen once. J is TRBJ1-2 and V is TRBV5-1; TRBD1 matches at 10 bases. Germline CDR1 is SGHRS and CDR2 is YFSETQ. The CDR3 is 17 residues long. The V and J ends lost 2 bases and 6 bases, in that order; junction bases with no gene match: 13. CDR3 sequence reads: CASSFQTNPGQGNGYTF. As DNA, the CDR3 is TGCGCCAGCAGCTTCCAAACAAATCCGGGACAGGGGAATGGCTACACCTTC.

This rearrangement joins TRBV6-6 to TRBJ2-2; TRBD1 matches at 7 bases. The CDR3 is made up of 13 amino acids. With V trimmed by 2 bases and J by 6 bases, 0 bases remained unmatched. The germline V gene has CDR1 MNHNY and CDR2 SVGAGI (reference sequence). The CDR3 sequence is CASSYGQAGELFF. The CDR3 bases are TGTGCCAGCAGTTACGGACAGGCCGGGGAGCTGTTTTTT.

The chain links TRBV23-1 to TRBJ2-2; 8 bases are shared with TRBD1. TRBV23-1 carries the ORF label, with uncertain function. The CDR3 length is 18 residues. J gave up 3 bases and V 8 bases, and 17 bases lay outside the gene matches. The CDR3: CASYQTRQGKKDTGELFF. DNA for the CDR3: TGCGCCAGCTATCAGACAAGACAGGGGAAGAAGGACACCGGGGAGCTGTTTTTT.

This chain links TRBV11-2 with TRBJ1-2, with a weak D call TRBD1 (5 bases). V was trimmed by 3 bases and J by 6 bases, leaving 20 bases between them. Per the germline V gene, CDR1 is SGHAT and CDR2 is FQNNGV. The CDR3 has 16 residues. The CDR3 DNA is TGTGCCAGCAGCTTGCGAAGGGGCCTCGGGGCCGATGGCTACACCTTC. Its translation is CASSLRRGLGADGYTF.

This sequence joins TRBV11-2 and TRBJ1-3; D not resolved. This CDR3 spans 15 amino acids. V lost 1 base to trimming and J lost 4 bases, with 11 bases between them. Germline CDR1 and CDR2: SGHAT and FQNNGV. Here the CDR3 reads CASSLAGESGNTIYF. The CDR3 bases are TGTGCCAGCAGCTTAGCCGGGGAGTCCGGAAACACCATATATTTT.

The chain uses TRBV9 and TRBJ2-3; D is perhaps TRBD1 or TRBD2 (7 bases each). This CDR3 contains 17 residues. The germline V and J ends were trimmed by 1 base and 4 bases, with 19 bases remaining between them. From germline, CDR1 is SGDLS and CDR2 YYNGEE. This chain's CDR3 is CASSVLAGGGWADTQYF. CDR3 DNA: TGTGCCAGCAGCGTACTTGCAGGGGGGGGCTGGGCAGATACGCAGTATTTT.